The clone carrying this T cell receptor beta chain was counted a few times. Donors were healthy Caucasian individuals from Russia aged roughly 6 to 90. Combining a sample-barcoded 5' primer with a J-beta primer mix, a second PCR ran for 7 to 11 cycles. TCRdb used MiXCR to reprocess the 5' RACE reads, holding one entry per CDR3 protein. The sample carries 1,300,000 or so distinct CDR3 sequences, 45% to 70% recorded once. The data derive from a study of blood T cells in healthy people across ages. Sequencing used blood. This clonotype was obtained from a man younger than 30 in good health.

In DNA form, the CDR3 reads TGTGCCAGCAGCGGCACAGGAGATGAAGCTTTCTTT. Translating gives CASSGTGDEAFF. The chain combines TRBV9 with TRBJ1-1, with D maybe TRBD1 (5 bases). The CDR3 is 12 amino acids. V was clipped by 3 bases and J by 7 bases, with 10 bases between them. Germline CDR1 is SGDLS and CDR2 is YYNGEE.